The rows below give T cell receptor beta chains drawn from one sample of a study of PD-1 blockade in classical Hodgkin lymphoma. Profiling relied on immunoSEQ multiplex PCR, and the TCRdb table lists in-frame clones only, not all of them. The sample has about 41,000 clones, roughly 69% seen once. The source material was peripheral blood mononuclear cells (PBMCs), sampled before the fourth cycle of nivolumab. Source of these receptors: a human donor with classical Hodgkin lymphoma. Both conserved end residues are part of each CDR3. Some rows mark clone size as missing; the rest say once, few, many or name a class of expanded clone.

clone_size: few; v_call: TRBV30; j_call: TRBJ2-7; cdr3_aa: CAWSVLSSYEQYF
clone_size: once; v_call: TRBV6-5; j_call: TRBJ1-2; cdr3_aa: CASSPNRLYTF
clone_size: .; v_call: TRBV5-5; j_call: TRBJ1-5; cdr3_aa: CASSWQTVNQPQHF
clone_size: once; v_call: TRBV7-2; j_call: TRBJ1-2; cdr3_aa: CASSSTPGGSFSGYGYTF
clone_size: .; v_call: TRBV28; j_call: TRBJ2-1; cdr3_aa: CASMSGGLPDNEQFF
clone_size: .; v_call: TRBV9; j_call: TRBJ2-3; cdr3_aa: CASSVGGAEDTQYF
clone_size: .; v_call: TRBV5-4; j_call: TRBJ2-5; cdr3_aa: CASSSLFYGILNETQYF
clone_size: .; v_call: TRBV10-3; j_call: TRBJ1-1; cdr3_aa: CAIRGVGNTEAFF
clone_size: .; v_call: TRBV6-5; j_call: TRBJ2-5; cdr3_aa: CASSSGFQETQYF
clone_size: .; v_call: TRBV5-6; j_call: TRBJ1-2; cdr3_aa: CASSYGDNYGYTF
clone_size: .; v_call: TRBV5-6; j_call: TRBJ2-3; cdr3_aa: CASSSTQAGSSTDTQYF
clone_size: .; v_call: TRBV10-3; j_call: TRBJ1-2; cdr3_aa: CAISEGTGGSYGYTF
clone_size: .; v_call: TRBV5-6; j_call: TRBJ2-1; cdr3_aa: CASSVRDRGYNEQFF
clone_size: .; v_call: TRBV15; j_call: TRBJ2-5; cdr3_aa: CATSRQFREGETQYF
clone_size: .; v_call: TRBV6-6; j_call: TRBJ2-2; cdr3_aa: CASSQGDSITGELFF
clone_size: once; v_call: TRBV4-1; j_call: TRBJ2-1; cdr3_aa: CASSQESGTSGYNEQFF
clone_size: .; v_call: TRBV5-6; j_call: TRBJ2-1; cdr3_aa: CASSLVTGLYNEQFF
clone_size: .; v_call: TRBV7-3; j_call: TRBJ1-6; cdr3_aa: CASSLYDPGMKSPLHF
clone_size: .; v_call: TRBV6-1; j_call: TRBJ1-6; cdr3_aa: CAINLGQLSSPLHF
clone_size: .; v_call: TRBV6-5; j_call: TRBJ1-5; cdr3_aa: CASTDQPQHF
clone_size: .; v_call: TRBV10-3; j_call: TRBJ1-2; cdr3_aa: CAISDMGQGPGRHGYTF
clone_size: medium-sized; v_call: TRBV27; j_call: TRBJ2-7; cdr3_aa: CASSLSAQGYEQYF
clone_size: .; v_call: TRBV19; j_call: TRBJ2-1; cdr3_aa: CASTGGASGGEQFF
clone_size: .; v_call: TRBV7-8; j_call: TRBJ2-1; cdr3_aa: CASSLVSSGVGEQFF
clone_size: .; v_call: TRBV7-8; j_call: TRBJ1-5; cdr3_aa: CASSPRDGNQPQHF
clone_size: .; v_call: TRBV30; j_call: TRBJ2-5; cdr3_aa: CAWSVVAGETQYF
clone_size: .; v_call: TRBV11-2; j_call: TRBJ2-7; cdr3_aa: CASSLLPYEQYF
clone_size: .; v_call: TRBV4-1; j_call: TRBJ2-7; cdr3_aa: CASSPPGGRRYEQYF
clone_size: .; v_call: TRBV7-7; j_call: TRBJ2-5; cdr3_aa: CASSLALAFSGGKETQYF
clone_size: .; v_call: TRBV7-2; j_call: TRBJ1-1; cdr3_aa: CASLGGTEAFF
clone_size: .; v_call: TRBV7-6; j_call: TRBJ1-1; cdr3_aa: CASSLRQGGTEAFF
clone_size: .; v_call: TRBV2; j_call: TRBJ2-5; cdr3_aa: CASRPWVTGGEETQYF
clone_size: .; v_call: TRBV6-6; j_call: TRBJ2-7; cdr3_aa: CASSPTGGEAYEQYF
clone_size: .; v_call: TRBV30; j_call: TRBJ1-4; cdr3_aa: CAWSGQANEKLFF
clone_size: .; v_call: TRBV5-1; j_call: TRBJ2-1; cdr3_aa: CASSSGAGTGEHNEQFF
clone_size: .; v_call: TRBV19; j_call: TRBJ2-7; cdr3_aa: CASSMREENYEQYF